What follows are 13 T cell receptor beta chains derived from one specimen sequenced in a study of blood T cell repertoires in COVID-19. Sequenced by immunoSEQ multiplex PCR; TCRdb stores in-frame clones only, minus some. The table shows tens of thousands of clones, with 65% to 85% occurring only once. The sequenced sample consisted of peripheral blood. These receptors came from a man aged 45-65 years with acute or convalescent COVID-19.

This clone was found once. V usage is TRBV7-7 and J usage is TRBJ2-1; TRBD2 matches 7 bases. Germline trimming cut 1 base from V and 4 bases from J; bases unmatched to any gene: 4. CDR1 is SSHAT and CDR2 is FNYEAQ in the germline V gene (reference sequence). The CDR3 consists of 15 residues. CDR3 DNA: TGTGCCAGCAGCTTAGAAAGCGGGGAGTACAATGAGCAGTTCTTC. It is translated as CASSLESGEYNEQFF.

In this sample, this clone turned up once. The chain couples TRBV30 to TRBJ2-5; D uncertain. The CDR3 is made up of 12 amino acids. Trimming removed 2 bases at V and 1 base at J, with 5 bases between. Per germline, CDR1 GTSNPN and CDR2 SVGIG (reference sequence). The CDR3 sequence is CAWSPGQETQYF. CDR3 nucleotide sequence: TGTGCCTGGAGTCCGGGCCAAGAGACCCAGTACTTC.

The J gene is TRBJ1-5, the V gene TRBV7-9; no definite D call. CDR1 is SEHNR and CDR2 is FQNEAQ in the germline V gene (reference sequence). The CDR3 has 13 amino acids. V was pared by 8 bases and J by 3 bases, with 11 bases between. The CDR3 here is CASQWRDNQPQHF. The CDR3 DNA sequence: TGTGCCAGCCAATGGAGGGACAATCAGCCCCAGCATTTT. The full variable domain, rest sourced from reference TRBV7-9 and TRBJ1-5, is DTGVSQNPRHKITKRGQNVTFRCDPISEHNRLYWYRQTLGQGPEFLTYFQNEAQLEKSRLLSDRFSAERPKGSFSTLEIQRTEQGDSAMYLCASQWRDNQPQHFGDGTRLSIL.

The chain has TRBV18 and TRBJ2-2; a weak D match, TRBD1 (6 bases). Trimming stripped 3 bases from V and 1 base from J, with 12 bases between. CDR1 and CDR2 from the germline V gene are KGHSH and LQKENI. CDR3 length: 16 amino acids. The CDR3 coding sequence is TGTGCCAGCTCACCTCAGGACAGTTTGAACACCGGGGAGCTGTTTTTT. Translation: CASSPQDSLNTGELFF. Full variable domain (missing parts from reference TRBV18 and TRBJ2-2): NAGVMQNPRHLVRRRGQEARLRCSPMKGHSHVYWYRQLPEEGLKFMVYLQKENIIDESGMPKERFSAEFPKEGPSILRIQQVVRGDSAAYFCASSPQDSLNTGELFFGEGSRLTVL.

The chain uses TRBV2 and TRBJ2-7, with 9 nucleotides matching TRBD1. From germline, CDR1 is SNHLY and CDR2 FYNNEI. With 6 bases clipped from V and 1 base from J, the junction kept 10 bases outside the gene matches. This CDR3 region has 16 residues. CDR3 amino acids: CASRETSGQGSYEQYF. The CDR3 nucleotides read TGTGCCAGCAGAGAGACCTCGGGACAGGGATCCTACGAGCAGTACTTC.

The rearrangement joins TRBV6-1 to TRBJ1-6, with D unclear. This CDR3 region has 15 residues. Trimming removed 3 bases at V and 7 bases at J, with 13 bases between. From germline, CDR1 is MNHNS and CDR2 SASEGT. The CDR3: CASSEGRPANSPLHF. The CDR3 bases are TGTGCCAGCAGTGAGGGCAGACCGGCGAATTCACCCCTCCACTTT.

The chain carries TRBV15 and TRBJ1-5, with D possibly being TRBD1 (6 bases). The CDR3 is 13 residues long. Per germline, CDR1 LNHNV and CDR2 YYDKDF (reference sequence). The germline V and J ends were trimmed by 6 bases and 7 bases, with 13 bases remaining between them. The CDR3 DNA reads as TGTGCCACCAGTCTTCAGGGGAGCCAGCCCCAGCATTTT. This codes for CATSLQGSQPQHF.

This chain links TRBV4-1 with TRBJ1-1; 7 bases are a match to TRBD1. V lost 2 bases to trimming and J lost 3 bases; unmatched junction nucleotides: 3. The germline gives CDR1 MGHRA, CDR2 YSYEKL. This CDR3 has 14 amino acids. The CDR3 DNA sequence: TGCGCCAGCAGCCAATACAGGGGTTACACTGAAGCTTTCTTT. This sequence encodes CASSQYRGYTEAFF.

The J gene is TRBJ1-1, the V gene TRBV7-9, with D perhaps matching TRBD1 (5 bases). V dropped 2 bases and J dropped 0 bases, with 13 bases sitting between them. The CDR3 runs to 16 residues. The germline V gene has CDR1 SEHNR and CDR2 FQNEAQ (reference sequence). Here the CDR3 DNA reads TGTGCCAGCAGCTTAAGCGGGACGGCCTTGAACACTGAAGCTTTCTTT. Amino acids: CASSLSGTALNTEAFF.

The rearrangement joins TRBV27 to TRBJ2-5; D might be TRBD2 (5 bases). Germline CDR1 is MNHEY and CDR2 is SMNVEV (reference sequence). V was shortened by 5 bases and J by 4 bases, with 14 bases between the two germline ends. This CDR3 has 14 amino acids. CDR3 residues: CASSRTGRGETQYF. The CDR3 bases are TGTGCCAGCAGTAGGACGGGGAGAGGAGAGACCCAGTACTTC.

This clone came up a few times. The gene calls are TRBV19 and TRBJ1-5; D is possibly TRBD1 (5 bases). Germline CDR1 is LNHDA and CDR2 is SQIVND (reference sequence). Deletions cut 9 bases from V and 2 bases from J, with 17 bases between. The CDR3 is 15 residues long. The CDR3 region has the DNA TGTGCCAGCCACCGGGACTCCAGGGGCAATCAGCCCCAGCATTTT. It yields the protein CASHRDSRGNQPQHF.

The chain is built from TRBV4-1 and TRBJ2-6; D perhaps matches TRBD1 (5 bases). This CDR3 has 19 amino acids. V was cut by 4 bases and J by 0 bases, with 19 bases left in between. Looked up from germline, CDR1 is MGHRA and CDR2 is YSYEKL. CDR3 in amino acids: CASSPRMGRSLSGANVLTF. As DNA, the CDR3 is TGCGCCAGCAGCCCTCGGATGGGGCGCTCCCTCTCTGGGGCCAACGTCCTGACTTTC.

The chain couples TRBV18 to TRBJ2-1; 8 bases agree with TRBD1. With 0 bases clipped from V and 5 bases from J, the junction kept 6 bases outside the gene matches. Looked up from germline, CDR1 is KGHSH and CDR2 is LQKENI. The CDR3 is 16 residues long. This CDR3 is CASSPPQGAAHNEQFF. CDR3 DNA: TGTGCCAGCTCACCACCCCAGGGGGCGGCCCACAATGAGCAGTTCTTC.